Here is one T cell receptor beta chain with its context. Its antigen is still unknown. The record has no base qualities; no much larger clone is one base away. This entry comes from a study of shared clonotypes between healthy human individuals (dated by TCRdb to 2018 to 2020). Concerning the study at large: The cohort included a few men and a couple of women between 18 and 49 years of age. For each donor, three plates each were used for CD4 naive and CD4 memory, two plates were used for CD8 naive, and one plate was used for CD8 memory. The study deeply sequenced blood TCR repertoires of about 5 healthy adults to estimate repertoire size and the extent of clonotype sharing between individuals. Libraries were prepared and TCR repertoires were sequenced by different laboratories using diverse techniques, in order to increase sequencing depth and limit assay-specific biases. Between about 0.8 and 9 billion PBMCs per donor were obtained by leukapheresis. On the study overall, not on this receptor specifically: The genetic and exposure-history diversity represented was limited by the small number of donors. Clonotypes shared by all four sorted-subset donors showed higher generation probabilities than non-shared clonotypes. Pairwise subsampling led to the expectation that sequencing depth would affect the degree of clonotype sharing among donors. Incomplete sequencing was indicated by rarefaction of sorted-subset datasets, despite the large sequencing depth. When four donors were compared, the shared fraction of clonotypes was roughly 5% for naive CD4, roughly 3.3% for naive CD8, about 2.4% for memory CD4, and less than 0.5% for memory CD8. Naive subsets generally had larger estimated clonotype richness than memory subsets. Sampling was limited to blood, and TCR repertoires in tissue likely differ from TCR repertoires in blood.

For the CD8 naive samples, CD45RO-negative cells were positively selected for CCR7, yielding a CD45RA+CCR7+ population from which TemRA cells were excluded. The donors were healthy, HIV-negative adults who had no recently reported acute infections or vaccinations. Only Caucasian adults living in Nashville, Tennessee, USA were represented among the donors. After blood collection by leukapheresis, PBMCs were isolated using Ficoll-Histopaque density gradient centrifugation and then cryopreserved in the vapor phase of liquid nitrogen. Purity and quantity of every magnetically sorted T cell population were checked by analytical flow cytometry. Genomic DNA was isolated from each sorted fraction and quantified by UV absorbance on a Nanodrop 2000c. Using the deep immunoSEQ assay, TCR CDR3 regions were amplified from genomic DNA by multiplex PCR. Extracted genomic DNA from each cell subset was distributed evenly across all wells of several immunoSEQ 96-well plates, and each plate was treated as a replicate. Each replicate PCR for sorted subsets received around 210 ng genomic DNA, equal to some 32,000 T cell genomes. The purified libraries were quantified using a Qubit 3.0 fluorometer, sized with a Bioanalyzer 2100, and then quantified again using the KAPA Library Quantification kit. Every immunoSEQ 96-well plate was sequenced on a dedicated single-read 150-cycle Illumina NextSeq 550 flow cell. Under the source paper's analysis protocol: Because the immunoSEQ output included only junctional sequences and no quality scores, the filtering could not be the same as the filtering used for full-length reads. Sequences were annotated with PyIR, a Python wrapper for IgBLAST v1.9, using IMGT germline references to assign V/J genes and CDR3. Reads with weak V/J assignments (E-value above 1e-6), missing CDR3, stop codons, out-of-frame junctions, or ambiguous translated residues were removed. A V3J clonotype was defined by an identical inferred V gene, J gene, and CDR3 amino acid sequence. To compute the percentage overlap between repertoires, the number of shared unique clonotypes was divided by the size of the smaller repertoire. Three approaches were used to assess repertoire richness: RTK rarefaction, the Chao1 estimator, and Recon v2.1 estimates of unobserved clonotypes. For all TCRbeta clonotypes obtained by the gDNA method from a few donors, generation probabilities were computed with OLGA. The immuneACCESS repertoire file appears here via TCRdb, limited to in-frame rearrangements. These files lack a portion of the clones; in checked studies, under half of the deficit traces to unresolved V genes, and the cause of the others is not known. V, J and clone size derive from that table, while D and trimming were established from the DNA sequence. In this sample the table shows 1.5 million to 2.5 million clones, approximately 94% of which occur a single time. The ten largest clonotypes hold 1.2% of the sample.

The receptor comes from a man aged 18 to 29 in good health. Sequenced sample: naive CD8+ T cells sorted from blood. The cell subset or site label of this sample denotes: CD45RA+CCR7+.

In nucleotide form, the sequence is TGCGCCAGCAGCGTTACGGCAGGGAACACTGAAGCTTTCTTT. It translates to CASSVTAGNTEAFF. This chain joins TRBV4-1 to TRBJ1-1; no confident D gene assignment can be made. From the cysteine through the phenylalanine, the CDR3 covers 14 amino acids. Only the CDR3 portion is preserved as DNA: 42 bases, with reading frame beginning at the first base. Trimming at the junction amounts to 5 bases on V and 1 base on J, and the germline ends lie 11 bases apart. According to the germline V gene, CDR1 reads MGHRA and CDR2 reads YSYEKL.